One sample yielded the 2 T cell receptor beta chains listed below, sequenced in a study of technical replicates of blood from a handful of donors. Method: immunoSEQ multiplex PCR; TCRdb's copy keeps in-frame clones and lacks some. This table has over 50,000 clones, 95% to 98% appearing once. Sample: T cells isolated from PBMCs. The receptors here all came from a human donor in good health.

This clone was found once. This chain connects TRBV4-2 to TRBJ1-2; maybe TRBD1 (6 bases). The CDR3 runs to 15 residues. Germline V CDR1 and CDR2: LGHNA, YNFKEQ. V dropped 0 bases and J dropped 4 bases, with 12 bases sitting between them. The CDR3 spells CASSQESTGVYGYTF. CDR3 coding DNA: TGTGCCAGCAGCCAAGAGTCGACAGGCGTCTATGGCTACACCTTC.

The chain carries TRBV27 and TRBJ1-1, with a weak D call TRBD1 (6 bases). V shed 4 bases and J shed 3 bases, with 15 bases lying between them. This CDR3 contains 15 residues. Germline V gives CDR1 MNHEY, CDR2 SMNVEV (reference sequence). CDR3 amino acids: CASSSLLQGYTEAFF. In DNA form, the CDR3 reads TGTGCCAGCAGTTCCCTACTACAGGGTTACACTGAAGCTTTCTTT.